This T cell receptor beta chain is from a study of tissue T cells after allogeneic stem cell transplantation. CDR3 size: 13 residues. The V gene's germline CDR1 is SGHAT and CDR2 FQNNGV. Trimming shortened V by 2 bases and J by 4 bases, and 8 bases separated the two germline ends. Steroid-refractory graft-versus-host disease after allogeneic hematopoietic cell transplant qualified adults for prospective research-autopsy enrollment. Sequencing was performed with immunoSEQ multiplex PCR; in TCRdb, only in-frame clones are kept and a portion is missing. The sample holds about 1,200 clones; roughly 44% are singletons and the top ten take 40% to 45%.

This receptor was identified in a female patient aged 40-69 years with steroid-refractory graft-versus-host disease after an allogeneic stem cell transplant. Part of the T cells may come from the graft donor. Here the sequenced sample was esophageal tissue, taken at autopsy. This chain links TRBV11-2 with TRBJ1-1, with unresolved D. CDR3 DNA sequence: TGTGCCAGCAGCTTAATCCGAAGCACTGAAGCTTTCTTT. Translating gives CASSLIRSTEAFF.